This T cell receptor (beta chain) derives from a study of cytomegalovirus exposure and HLA in healthy donors. Broader study findings: Further analysis, carried out later, found HLA-associated TCR beta chains more clonally expanded than equally common other chains. In most subjects, TCR beta sequences reportedly gave accurate predictions of HLA-A and HLA-B alleles. It was assumed in the presence/absence analyses that sequencing depth was roughly uniform across donors.

Worth noting for this clone: Its antigen is still unknown.

The PCR was carried out with 60 Vbeta primers and 13 Jbeta primers. Sequencing was performed with immunoSEQ multiplex PCR; in TCRdb, only in-frame clones are kept and a portion is missing. The sample includes 73,000 or so clones, roughly 77% of them seen just once. This CDR3 comprises 13 residues. Germline V gene lookup returns CDR1 SNHLY and CDR2 FYNNEI. V trimming: 8 bases; J trimming: 3 bases; junction bases outside the gene matches: 3. Material for sequencing was PBMCs. The chain combines TRBV2 with TRBJ2-7; 11 bases match TRBD1. The source of this sequence is a human donor in good health. CDR3 residues: CASRTGGLYEQYF. For the CDR3, the DNA is TGTGCCAGCCGGACAGGGGGCCTCTACGAGCAGTACTTC.